The next 15 T cell receptor beta chains were all read from a single sample in a study of T cell repertoires in cytomegalovirus infection. TCRdb redid the calling of the reads with MiXCR, one entry per CDR3 protein. The repertoire holds around 900,000 distinct CDR3 sequences, with roughly 31% as singletons. Their recognized antigens are unknown. Source: cultured CD8+ T cells from PBMCs, taken from culture after CMV antigen stimulation. The receptors shown here come from a human donor in good health (CMV status not recorded). Some clones in this sample may be carry-over from other donors' samples.

V is TRBV5-5 and J is TRBJ1-6, with D unresolved. The CDR3 contains 13 residues. Germline CDR1 reads SGHKS; CDR2 reads YYEKEE (reference sequence). V shed 1 base and J shed 8 bases, with 7 bases lying between them. The CDR3 coding sequence is TGTGCCAGCAGCTTGTTTCTGGATTCACCCCTCCACTTT. It yields the protein CASSLFLDSPLHF.

The rearrangement links TRBV19 to TRBJ1-4; D is unclear. The length of the CDR3 is 15 residues. Trimming pared 3 bases from V and 7 bases from J, leaving 15 bases between. The germline CDR1 and CDR2 sequences are LNHDA and SQIVND (reference sequence). CDR3 amino acids: CASSIAAGNTEKLFF. CDR3 nucleotides: TGTGCCAGTAGTATCGCCGCCGGGAACACTGAAAAACTGTTTTTT.

The genes are TRBV4-3 and TRBJ2-1, with 8 bases aligning to TRBD2. Germline V gene lookup returns CDR1 LGHNA and CDR2 YSLEER. This CDR3 spans 13 amino acids. J was trimmed by 10 bases and V by 4 bases; bases with no gene match: 6. In DNA, the CDR3 is TGCGCCAGCAGCCCACCCGGGGGGGCAGAGCAGTTCTTC. It specifies CASSPPGGAEQFF.

The gene calls are TRBV7-2 and TRBJ2-1, with 7 bases that match TRBD1. Trimming took 2 bases from V and 12 from J; bases not matched to a gene: 7. Looked up from germline, CDR1 is SGHTA and CDR2 is FQGNSA. CDR3 length: 13 residues. This CDR3 reads CASSLNPAGGQFF. The CDR3 DNA reads as TGTGCCAGCAGCTTAAATCCAGCAGGGGGGCAGTTCTTC.

This clonotype turned up a few times. The chain combines TRBV2 with TRBJ2-7; 7 bases are shared with TRBD1. Trimming removed 7 bases from V and 4 bases from J; junction bases left unmatched: 4. This CDR3 is built from 12 residues. Germline values: CDR1 SNHLY, CDR2 FYNNEI. The CDR3 sequence is CASTDRRYEQYF. In DNA form, the CDR3 reads TGTGCCAGCACGGACAGGAGGTACGAGCAGTACTTC.

This clonotype was counted once. J is TRBJ1-6 and V is TRBV10-2; unclear D gene. CDR1 and CDR2 (germline): WSHSY, SAAADI. With 0 bases removed from V and 7 bases from J, the gap between germline ends came to 7 bases. CDR3 length: 14 residues. As DNA, the CDR3 is TGCGCCAGCAGTGAGTCTAGAGGGAATTCACCCCTCCACTTT. It is translated as CASSESRGNSPLHF.

The gene calls are TRBV12-5 and TRBJ1-1; TRBD1 matches 11 bases. Trimming removed 7 bases from V and 0 bases from J; junction bases left unmatched: 13. The CDR3 is 18 amino acids. Germline values: CDR1 LGHNT, CDR2 FRNRAP. The CDR3 here is CASAWTGGAAPMNTEAFF. CDR3 sequence (DNA): TGTGCTAGTGCCTGGACAGGGGGCGCCGCACCAATGAACACTGAAGCTTTCTTT.

V and J are TRBV12-3 or TRBV12-4 and TRBJ1-2; D is ambiguous. Trimming stripped 4 bases from V and 2 bases from J, with 11 bases between. The CDR3 runs to 14 residues. The CDR3 DNA follows: TGTGCCAGCAGTTATAGGAGGCAGAACTATGGCTACACCTTC. It specifies CASSYRRQNYGYTF.

The CDR3 here is CASSYTGQGGYEQYV. The CDR3 DNA reads TGTGCCAGCAGTTACACCGGACAGGGAGGGTACGAGCAGTACGTC. The V call is TRBV6-6, the J call TRBJ2-7; D perhaps matches TRBD1 (8 bases). Trimming stripped 2 bases from V and 4 bases from J, with 15 bases between. CDR1 is MNHNY and CDR2 is SVGAGI in the germline V gene (reference sequence). The CDR3 is made up of 15 amino acids.

A few counts support this clonotype. The chain joins TRBV5-1 to TRBJ1-2, with 7 bases lining up with TRBD1. V gave up 4 bases and J gave up 4 bases; unmatched junction bases: 4. The CDR3 runs 13 residues. Germline loops: CDR1 SGHRS, CDR2 YFSETQ. The CDR3: CASSGGTAYGYTF. CDR3 DNA sequence: TGCGCCAGCAGCGGCGGGACAGCCTATGGCTACACCTTC.

This clonotype was recorded at least ten times. This chain joins TRBV4-3 and TRBJ1-6; D gene uncertain. Trimming cost V 0 bases and J 5 bases, with 8 bases left between them. Germline assignment: CDR1 LGHNA and CDR2 YSLEER. This CDR3 spans 15 amino acids. This chain's CDR3 is CASSQERSHNSPLHF. The CDR3 DNA sequence: TGCGCCAGCAGCCAAGAGCGGAGCCATAATTCACCCCTCCACTTT.

This clonotype was recorded at least ten times. The V and J genes are TRBV7-6 and TRBJ1-2; a weak D match, TRBD1 (5 bases). Trimming took 4 bases from V and 2 from J, leaving 14 bases between them. CDR1 is SGHVS and CDR2 is FNYEAQ in the germline V gene. The CDR3 spans 15 residues. Here the CDR3 reads CASSYDPRGNYGYTF. The CDR3 coding sequence is TGTGCCAGCAGCTACGACCCGAGGGGAAACTATGGCTACACCTTC.

The chain carries TRBV20-1 and TRBJ2-1; D is undetermined. Germline V CDR1 and CDR2: DFQATT, SNEGSKA (reference sequence). The CDR3 length is 11 residues. V lost 5 bases and J lost 3, with 5 bases in between. In DNA, the CDR3 is TGCAGTGCTCCCTACTACAATGAGCAGTTCTTC. Translating it yields CSAPYYNEQFF.

This clonotype occurred many times. The rearrangement links TRBV6-5 to TRBJ1-4, with D unclear. The CDR3 runs 15 residues. CDR1 is MNHEY and CDR2 is SVGAGI in the germline V gene. V lost 3 bases and J lost 3, with 11 bases in between. The chain's CDR3 is CASSYAEFANEKLFF. CDR3 DNA sequence: TGTGCCAGCAGTTATGCGGAGTTTGCTAATGAAAAACTGTTTTTT.

The rearrangement uses TRBV20-1 and TRBJ2-5; 7 positions match TRBD1. The germline V gene encodes CDR1 DFQATT and CDR2 SNEGSKA (reference sequence). V shed 0 bases and J 5 bases; nucleotides not matched to a gene: 6. The CDR3 runs 14 residues. For the CDR3, the DNA is TGCAGTGCTAGAGATCTCGAGACAGGGGAGACCCAGTACTTC. Amino acids: CSARDLETGETQYF.